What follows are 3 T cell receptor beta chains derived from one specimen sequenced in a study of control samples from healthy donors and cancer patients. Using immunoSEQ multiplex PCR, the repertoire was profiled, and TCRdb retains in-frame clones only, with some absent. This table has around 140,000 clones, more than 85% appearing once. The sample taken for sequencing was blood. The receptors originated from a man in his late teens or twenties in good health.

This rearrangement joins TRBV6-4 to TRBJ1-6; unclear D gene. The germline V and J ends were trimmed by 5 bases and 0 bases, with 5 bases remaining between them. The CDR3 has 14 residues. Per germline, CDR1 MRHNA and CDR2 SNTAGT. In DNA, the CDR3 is TGTGCCAGCAGTCCAAGCTCCTATAATTCACCCCTCCACTTT. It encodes CASSPSSYNSPLHF.

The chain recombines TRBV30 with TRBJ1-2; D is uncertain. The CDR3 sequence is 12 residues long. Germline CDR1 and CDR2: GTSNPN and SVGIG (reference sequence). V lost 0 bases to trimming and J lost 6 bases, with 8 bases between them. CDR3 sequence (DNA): TGTGCCTGGAGTGTACGCGAGGATGGCTACACCTTC. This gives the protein CAWSVREDGYTF.

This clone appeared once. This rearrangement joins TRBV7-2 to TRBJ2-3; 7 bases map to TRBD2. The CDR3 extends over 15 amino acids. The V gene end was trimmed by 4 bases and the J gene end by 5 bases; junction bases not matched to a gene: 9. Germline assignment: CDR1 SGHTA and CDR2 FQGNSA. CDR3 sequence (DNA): TGTGCCAGCAGCTCCCTAGCGGCCCCCGGAGATACGCAGTATTTT. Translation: CASSSLAAPGDTQYF.